Detailed here is one TCR beta chain. Generated by immunoSEQ multiplex PCR, the TCRdb table keeps only in-frame clones and is missing some. The table has over a million clones, approximately 97% seen once. V gave up 5 bases and J gave up 2 bases, with 17 bases separating them. The CDR3 covers 15 residues. Germline CDR1 reads SGHKS; CDR2 reads YYEKEE (reference sequence). This record belongs to a study of shared clonotypes between healthy human individuals. The sample taken for sequencing was naive CD4+ T cells sorted from blood. The subset here: CD45RA+ positively selected. V is TRBV5-5 and J is TRBJ2-7, with D uncertain. This TCR derives from a man aged 25-45 years in good health. The CDR3 region is CASSPPRSSPYEQYF. The CDR3 region has the DNA TGTGCCAGCAGTCCCCCACGCTCTTCGCCCTACGAGCAGTACTTC.